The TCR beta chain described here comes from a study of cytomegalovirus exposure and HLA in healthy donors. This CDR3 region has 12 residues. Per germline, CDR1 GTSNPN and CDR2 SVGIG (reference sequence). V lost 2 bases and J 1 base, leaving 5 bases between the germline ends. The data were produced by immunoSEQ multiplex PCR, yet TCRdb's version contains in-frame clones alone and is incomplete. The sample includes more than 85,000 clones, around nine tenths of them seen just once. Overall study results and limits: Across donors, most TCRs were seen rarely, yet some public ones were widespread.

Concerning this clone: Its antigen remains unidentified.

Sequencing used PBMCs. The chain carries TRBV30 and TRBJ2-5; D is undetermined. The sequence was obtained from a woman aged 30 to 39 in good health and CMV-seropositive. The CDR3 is CAWSPSQETQYF. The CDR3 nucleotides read TGTGCCTGGAGTCCCTCCCAAGAGACCCAGTACTTC.